These 17 T cell receptor beta chains came from one sample sequenced in a study of blood T cell repertoires in COVID-19. Measured with immunoSEQ multiplex PCR; TCRdb has only the in-frame clones, and not every one. The sample has around 250,000 clones, around 83% seen once. Material for sequencing was peripheral blood. The receptors stem from a man aged 40-49 years with active or convalescent COVID-19.

The V gene is TRBV5-5, the J gene TRBJ1-1; TRBD1 is a possible D gene (6 bases). This CDR3 has 14 amino acids. Trimming stripped 0 bases from V and 4 bases from J, with 10 bases between. CDR1 is SGHKS and CDR2 is YYEKEE in the germline V gene (reference sequence). The CDR3 bases are TGTGCCAGCAGCTTGGGAAAAGGGGGCACTGAAGCTTTCTTT. Translated, it gives CASSLGKGGTEAFF.

This chain connects TRBV7-2 to TRBJ1-1, with a weak D call TRBD1 (5 bases). Per the germline V gene, CDR1 is SGHTA and CDR2 is FQGNSA. With 4 bases removed from V and 1 base from J, the gap between germline ends came to 13 bases. This CDR3 has 15 residues. In nucleotides, the CDR3 is TGTGCCAGCAGCTCGCCGGGGGTTGGGAACACTGAAGCTTTCTTT. This codes for CASSSPGVGNTEAFF.

This clone was counted a few times. The V and J genes are TRBV7-9 and TRBJ1-1; 7 positions match TRBD1. CDR1 is SEHNR, CDR2 FQNEAQ, per germline (reference sequence). The CDR3 has 16 amino acids. V was pared by 5 bases and J by 0 bases, with 9 bases of the junction left unmatched. In DNA, the CDR3 is TGTGCCAGCAGCCCGGGACAGTCAAATATGAACACTGAAGCTTTCTTT. Its protein product is CASSPGQSNMNTEAFF.

This chain links TRBV7-2 with TRBJ1-2; D gene ambiguous. There are 13 residues in the CDR3. V was cut by 3 bases and J by 5 bases, with 10 bases left in between. Germline assignment: CDR1 SGHTA and CDR2 FQGNSA. The CDR3 here is CASSLAGIYGYTF. CDR3 nucleotide sequence: TGTGCCAGCAGCTTGGCGGGTATTTATGGCTACACCTTC.

The CDR3 spells CASSLTRQNNNQPQHF. In DNA, the CDR3 is TGTGCCAGCAGCCTCACAAGACAGAACAACAATCAGCCCCAGCATTTT. The V gene is TRBV2, the J gene TRBJ1-5; tentative D call: TRBD1 (5 bases). Trimming pared 6 bases from V and 3 bases from J, leaving 18 bases between. This CDR3 spans 16 amino acids. Germline V gives CDR1 SNHLY, CDR2 FYNNEI. The entire variable domain, with the rest obtained from reference TRBV2 and TRBJ1-5, is as follows: EPEVTQTPSHQVTQMGQEVILRCVPISNHLYFYWYRQILGQKVEFLVSFYNNEISEKSEIFDDQFSVERPDGSNFTLKIRSTKLEDSAMYFCASSLTRQNNNQPQHFGDGTRLSIL.

The genes are TRBV11-2 and TRBJ1-6; D is ambiguous. Germline assignment: CDR1 SGHAT and CDR2 FQNNGV. Trimming removed 0 bases at V and 0 bases at J, with 6 bases between. The CDR3 totals 16 residues. The CDR3 DNA is TGTGCCAGCAGCTTAGAATCGAGCTCCTATAATTCACCCCTCCACTTT. The encoded protein is CASSLESSSYNSPLHF.

The chain has TRBV6-2 or TRBV6-3 and TRBJ2-6; 7 bases map to TRBD1. The CDR3 length is 19 residues. Germline assignment: CDR1 MNHEY and CDR2 SVGEGT. The trim removed 5 bases at V and 0 bases at J, leaving 13 bases unmatched. CDR3 sequence: CASSLFLRDSYSGANVLTF. The CDR3 nucleotides read TGTGCCAGCAGTCTCTTCCTCCGGGACAGTTACTCTGGGGCCAACGTCCTGACTTTC.

This clone turned up a few times. The CDR3 coding sequence is TGCAGCGTTGTGGCACCGCCTTATGGCTACACCTTC. This codes for CSVVAPPYGYTF. J is TRBJ1-2 and V is TRBV29-1; D remains unclear. V was pared by 4 bases and J by 5 bases, with 11 bases between. The length of the CDR3 is 12 residues. Looked up from germline, CDR1 is SQVTM and CDR2 is ANQGSEA.

This rearrangement joins TRBV10-1 to TRBJ1-2; D ambiguous. Germline values: CDR1 WNHNN, CDR2 SYGVQD (reference sequence). There are 13 residues in the CDR3. V was shortened by 0 bases and J by 7 bases, with 9 bases between the two germline ends. The CDR3 DNA is TGCGCCAGCAGTGAGTCGGGCCTTTTTGGCTACACCTTC. This gives the protein CASSESGLFGYTF.

The gene calls are TRBV24-1 and TRBJ1-5; tentatively, D is TRBD1 (6 bases). CDR3 size: 14 residues. V was pared by 2 bases and J by 7 bases, with 11 bases between. Germline V gives CDR1 KGHDR, CDR2 SFDVKD. CDR3 DNA: TGTGCCACCAGTGATTACTACAGGGACCAGCCCCAGCATTTT. This codes for CATSDYYRDQPQHF.

The chain uses TRBV5-5 and TRBJ2-7, with D perhaps TRBD1 (6 bases). V lost 4 bases to trimming and J lost 3 bases, with 17 bases between them. Germline V CDR1 and CDR2: SGHKS, YYEKEE (reference sequence). The CDR3 is 15 amino acids. The DNA for the CDR3 is TGTGCCAGCAGCCTACAGACAGGTACTCTCTACGAGCAGTACTTC. Its translation is CASSLQTGTLYEQYF.

The genes are TRBV7-9 and TRBJ2-1; 11 nucleotides match TRBD1. V shed 5 bases and J 7 bases; nucleotides not matched to a gene: 7. Germline loops: CDR1 SEHNR, CDR2 FQNEAQ (reference sequence). The CDR3 runs 15 residues. CDR3 DNA: TGTGCCAGCAGCCCGGGGACAGGGGGGGAAAATGAGCAGTTCTTC. Residues: CASSPGTGGENEQFF.

The gene calls are TRBV30 and TRBJ2-5; D is unresolved. The V and J ends lost 1 base and 3 bases respectively, with 9 bases between them. Looked up from germline, CDR1 is GTSNPN and CDR2 is SVGIG (reference sequence). The CDR3 is made up of 13 amino acids. DNA of the CDR3: TGTGCCTGGAGTGGGGTAGCAAAAGAGACCCAGTACTTC. It specifies CAWSGVAKETQYF.

J is TRBJ2-7 and V is TRBV19; TRBD1 matches at 7 bases. The V gene end was trimmed by 3 bases and the J gene end by 5 bases; junction bases not matched to a gene: 10. The CDR3 contains 15 residues. CDR1 is LNHDA and CDR2 is SQIVND in the germline V gene (reference sequence). The CDR3 sequence is CASSIDLQGFNEQYF. The CDR3 DNA follows: TGTGCCAGTAGTATTGACCTACAGGGGTTCAACGAGCAGTACTTC.

The chain employs TRBV7-2 and TRBJ2-7; D gene uncertain. In germline, CDR1 is SGHTA, CDR2 FQGNSA. V lost 7 bases and J lost 3, with 10 bases in between. CDR3 size: 12 residues. The CDR3: CASTHTNYEQYF. CDR3 DNA sequence: TGTGCCAGCACACACACCAACTACGAGCAGTACTTC.

The chain recombines TRBV19 with TRBJ2-3, with 9 bases fitting TRBD1. CDR1 is LNHDA and CDR2 is SQIVND in the germline V gene (reference sequence). J gave up 6 bases and V 4 bases, and 17 bases lay outside the gene matches. The CDR3 is made up of 18 amino acids. The CDR3 DNA follows: TGTGCCAGTAGTAGACGACCGGGACAGGGAAGGGGTAGGGATACGCAGTATTTT. This codes for CASSRRPGQGRGRDTQYF.

This chain joins TRBV14 and TRBJ1-1, with 8 positions matching TRBD1. Per the germline V gene, CDR1 is SGHDN and CDR2 is FVKESK. CDR3 length: 15 residues. J lost 5 bases, V lost 0 bases, and 5 bases had no gene match. The CDR3 protein is CASSQEDRVATEAFF. The CDR3 coding sequence is TGTGCCAGCAGCCAAGAGGACAGGGTAGCAACTGAAGCTTTCTTT.